Described below is a single T cell receptor beta chain sequence and its context. This specimen includes other DNA sequences encoding the same CDR3. The study drew its donors from healthy HIV-negative adults without recent acute infections or vaccinations. The CD4+ fraction was divided into a CD45RA+ naive subset and a CD45RA-negative memory subset. The V and J ends lost 4 bases and 5 bases respectively, with 9 bases between them. Germline CDR1 reads SGHRS; CDR2 reads YFSETQ. This CDR3 has 13 amino acids. The sample comes from a study of shared clonotypes between healthy human individuals. In the original analysis: From ImmunoSEQ came sequences covering only the junction and carrying no quality scores, so filtering differed. Libraries were prepared by immunoSEQ multiplex PCR; TCRdb keeps only in-frame clonotypes and omits some of them. V and J calls and clone size are copied from that table; D and trimming were computed from the DNA. The data show some 1,600,000 clones, 98% seen once.

The sequencing sample was made of naive CD4+ T cells sorted from blood. Subset defined: CD45RA+ positively selected. The clonotype originates from a man younger than 40 in good health. The rearrangement uses TRBV5-1 and TRBJ2-2, with D hard to call. This CDR3 reads CASSLGVTGELFF. The DNA for the CDR3 is TGCGCCAGCAGCCTTGGGGTAACCGGGGAGCTGTTTTTT.